This T cell receptor beta chain is drawn from a study of blood T cell repertoires in COVID-19. In the study overall: The cDNA or gDNA used as material had been derived from T cells, B-cell-depleted T cells, or PBMCs.

Looked up from germline, CDR1 is SEHNR and CDR2 is FQNEAQ (reference sequence). There are 14 residues in the CDR3. J lost 0 bases, V lost 4 bases, and 2 bases had no gene match. Original data processing: Amplified reference gene primers provided the basis for estimating nucleated cell counts. Here immunoSEQ multiplex PCR was the method, and the copy in TCRdb shows in-frame clones only, minus some. That table supplies the V and J calls and clone size; D and trimming were determined from the DNA. The table lists roughly 250,000 clones, 86% of them singletons. Living in 24 US areas, the participants were between roughly 18 and 95 years of age. In assigning cohorts, the study relied on participant-reported clinical history.

The chain uses TRBV7-9 and TRBJ2-7; the match to TRBD2 covers 8 bases. This sequence originates from a woman aged 50 to 65 who had recovered from COVID-19. Source material: PBMCs or T cells enriched from blood (not recorded which). CDR3 DNA: TGTGCCAGCAGCTCAGCGGGAGTCTCCTACGAGCAGTACTTC. Translated: CASSSAGVSYEQYF.